This passage covers 31 T cell receptor beta chains from one sample sequenced in a study of cytomegalovirus exposure and HLA in healthy donors. Sequenced by immunoSEQ multiplex PCR; TCRdb stores in-frame clones only, minus some. Seen here are around 220,000 clones, 80% to 85% observed once, and the top ten hold around an eighth. Sequenced material: PBMCs. The origin of the receptors is a woman in her twenties or thirties in good health and CMV-seropositive.

The chain uses TRBV29-1 and TRBJ1-2, with 10 bases identical to TRBD1. After removal of 1 base from V and 4 bases from J, the junction contained 6 bases not matched to a gene. The CDR3 length is 15 residues. From germline, CDR1 is SQVTM and CDR2 ANQGSEA. The CDR3 protein is CSVEVTGGPVYGYTF. DNA for the CDR3: TGCAGCGTTGAAGTGACAGGGGGCCCTGTCTATGGCTACACCTTC.

The chain recombines TRBV10-3 with TRBJ2-7, with no clear D. Germline V CDR1 and CDR2: ENHRY, SYGVKD. The CDR3 length is 14 residues. Deletions cut 3 bases from V and 0 bases from J, with 9 bases between. CDR3 amino acids: CAISDPTSSYEQYF. The CDR3 nucleotides read TGTGCCATCAGTGACCCGACGAGCTCCTACGAGCAGTACTTC.

V gene TRBV7-6 combines with J gene TRBJ2-2; TRBD2 agrees at 10 bases. The CDR3 is 18 amino acids. The germline CDR1 and CDR2 sequences are SGHVS and FNYEAQ. The ends lost 3 bases at V and 1 base at J; junction bases unmatched: 8. CDR3 region: CASSFVVGTSENTGELFF. The CDR3 coding sequence is TGTGCCAGCAGCTTTGTCGTGGGGACTAGCGAGAACACCGGGGAGCTGTTTTTT. Full variable domain (outside the CDR3, taken from reference TRBV7-6 and TRBJ2-2): GAGVSQSPRYKVTKRGQDVALRCDPISGHVSLYWYRQALGQGPEFLTYFNYEAQQDKSGLPNDRFSAERPEGSISTLTIQRTEQRDSAMYRCASSFVVGTSENTGELFFGEGSRLTVL.

As regards this clone: This CDR3 is also generated by other DNA sequences in the sample. This rearrangement joins TRBV5-1 to TRBJ1-1; D perhaps matches TRBD1 (5 bases). Germline CDR1 and CDR2: SGHRS and YFSETQ. The CDR3 loop spans 13 amino acids. Trimming removed 1 base at V and 5 bases at J, with 9 bases between. CDR3 loop: CASSLLGGTEAFF. In DNA, the CDR3 is TGCGCCAGCAGCTTGCTGGGGGGGACTGAAGCTTTCTTT.

The chain employs TRBV10-3 and TRBJ1-5, with TRBD1 identical over 10 bases. The V gene end was trimmed by 10 bases and the J gene end by 3 bases; junction bases not matched to a gene: 15. This CDR3 has 17 amino acids. CDR1 ENHRY and CDR2 SYGVKD come from the germline V gene. The CDR3: CATLHPGTGEINQPQHF. CDR3 nucleotides: TGTGCCACCTTACATCCCGGGACAGGGGAAATCAATCAGCCCCAGCATTTT.

This chain joins TRBV7-2 and TRBJ2-7; 8 bases are shared with TRBD1. Germline V gene lookup returns CDR1 SGHTA and CDR2 FQGNSA. The CDR3 is 13 amino acids. Trimming cost V 3 bases and J 4 bases; bases outside gene matches: 2. The CDR3 reads CASSLGQEYEQYF. CDR3 nucleotide sequence: TGTGCCAGCAGCTTGGGACAGGAGTACGAGCAGTACTTC.

V and J are TRBV10-3 and TRBJ2-7, with TRBD2 matching over 8 bases. V lost 7 bases to trimming and J lost 4 bases; unmatched junction nucleotides: 6. CDR3 length equals 13 residues. Germline V lookup: CDR1 ENHRY, CDR2 SYGVKD. CDR3 protein: CAIKAGDVYEQYF. CDR3 DNA: TGTGCCATCAAAGCGGGAGATGTTTACGAGCAGTACTTC.

This clone is a singleton in its sample. J is TRBJ1-4 and V is TRBV5-1; D unresolved. The germline V gene has CDR1 SGHRS and CDR2 YFSETQ. The CDR3 spans 14 residues. Trimming took off 6 bases at V and 0 bases at J, with 9 bases between the two ends. This CDR3 is CASTTSSTNEKLFF. In DNA form, the CDR3 reads TGCGCCAGCACCACCAGCTCAACTAATGAAAAACTGTTTTTT.

The chain carries TRBV13 and TRBJ2-1; 11 bases align to TRBD2. The germline V gene encodes CDR1 PRHDT and CDR2 FYEKMQ (reference sequence). J was trimmed by 7 bases and V by 8 bases; bases with no gene match: 10. This CDR3 is built from 15 residues. The CDR3 DNA is TGTGCCAGCGACAAGGTGGCTAGCGGGAGGAATGAGCAGTTCTTC. This codes for CASDKVASGRNEQFF.

The chain uses TRBV25-1 and TRBJ2-7; 8 nucleotides match TRBD1. The J segment lost 3 bases and the V segment lost 7 bases, leaving 5 bases of the junction unmatched. CDR3 size: 13 residues. The germline CDR1 and CDR2 sequences are MGHDK and SYGVNS. DNA of the CDR3: TGTGCCAGCAACCGAGGACAGGGCTACGAGCAGTACTTC. It encodes CASNRGQGYEQYF.

This clone was recorded once. This chain connects TRBV28 to TRBJ1-1, with 7 bases identical to TRBD1. The germline V gene encodes CDR1 MDHEN and CDR2 SYDVKM. This CDR3 comprises 14 residues. V shed 6 bases and J 5 bases; nucleotides not matched to a gene: 9. The DNA of the CDR3 is TGTGCCAGCAGCGAGACCGTGACAGGGACTGAAGCTTTCTTT. It is translated as CASSETVTGTEAFF.

The V gene is TRBV6-1, the J gene TRBJ2-5; D is uncertain. This CDR3 is 12 amino acids long. From germline, CDR1 is MNHNS and CDR2 SASEGT. The CDR3 DNA sequence: TGTGCTACCGGATTAAGGGCAGAGACCCAGTACTTC. Its protein product is CATGLRAETQYF.

This rearrangement joins TRBV27 to TRBJ2-3; D remains unclear. This CDR3 has 14 residues. Germline V CDR1 and CDR2: MNHEY, SMNVEV (reference sequence). Trimming removed 7 bases from V and 0 bases from J, with 11 bases in between. CDR3 sequence: CASTLSVSTDTQYF. The CDR3 DNA reads as TGTGCCAGCACCCTATCGGTTAGCACAGATACGCAGTATTTT.

The chain combines TRBV4-1 with TRBJ2-7; 11 bases agree with TRBD2. CDR3 size: 15 residues. CDR1 and CDR2 (germline): MGHRA, YSYEKL. Losses at the gene ends were 3 bases for V and 3 bases for J; bases not matched to a gene: 4. This chain's CDR3 is CASSHMTSGIYEQYF. Here the CDR3 DNA reads TGCGCCAGCAGCCACATGACTAGCGGGATCTACGAGCAGTACTTC.

The J gene is TRBJ2-2, the V gene TRBV13; D remains ambiguous. The CDR3 contains 13 residues. The V gene's germline CDR1 is PRHDT and CDR2 FYEKMQ (reference sequence). Trimming cost V 2 bases and J 2 bases, with 3 bases left between them. The CDR3 sequence: CASSLRNTGELFF. The DNA for the CDR3 is TGTGCCAGCAGCTTAAGAAACACCGGGGAGCTGTTTTTT.

The CDR3, as DNA: TGTGCCAGTGGACTAGCGGGACACAATGAGCAGTTCTTC. This codes for CASGLAGHNEQFF. The chain couples TRBV25-1 to TRBJ2-1; 12 nucleotides line up with TRBD2. The CDR3 covers 13 residues. V shed 9 bases and J 5 bases; nucleotides not matched to a gene: 2. The germline CDR1 and CDR2 sequences are MGHDK and SYGVNS.

V and J are TRBV4-3 and TRBJ2-3; no definite D call. V lost 0 bases, J lost 7 bases, and 8 bases lay in between. The CDR3 sequence is 13 residues long. Germline CDR1 and CDR2: LGHNA and YSLEER. As DNA, the CDR3 is TGCGCCAGCAGCCAAGATATCCAGCATACGCAGTATTTT. Translating gives CASSQDIQHTQYF.

This clone was seen more than once but under ten times. The chain recombines TRBV6-5 with TRBJ2-2; D is uncertain. Trimming removed 0 bases from V and 6 bases from J, with 2 bases in between. The germline CDR1 and CDR2 sequences are MNHEY and SVGAGI. This CDR3 is built from 12 residues. CDR3 residues: CASSYSAGELFF. Written as DNA, the CDR3 is TGTGCCAGCAGTTACTCGGCCGGGGAGCTGTTTTTT.

This clone was recorded only once. This chain uses TRBV29-1 with TRBJ2-5; possibly TRBD2 for D (6 bases). This CDR3 spans 12 amino acids. Germline assignment: CDR1 SQVTM and CDR2 ANQGSEA. Trimming removed 0 bases at V and 4 bases at J, with 6 bases between. CDR3 loop: CSVEDGGETQYF. The CDR3 DNA is TGCAGCGTTGAAGACGGGGGAGAGACCCAGTACTTC.

This chain joins TRBV7-8 and TRBJ2-6; D is ambiguous. The CDR3 length is 15 residues. Germline-derived CDR1 and CDR2 are SGHVS and FQNEAQ. The germline V and J ends were trimmed by 5 bases and 5 bases, with 13 bases remaining between them. CDR3 loop: CASSLGWSWANVLTF. The CDR3 DNA reads as TGTGCCAGCAGCCTCGGATGGTCGTGGGCCAACGTCCTGACTTTC.

The gene calls are TRBV14 and TRBJ2-4, with D perhaps TRBD2 (6 bases). V lost 1 base, J lost 9 bases, and 16 bases lay in between. CDR1 is SGHDN, CDR2 FVKESK, per germline. The CDR3 spans 15 residues. The chain's CDR3 is CASSQGGTVGSIQYF. In nucleotides, the CDR3 is TGTGCCAGCAGCCAAGGCGGGACCGTGGGGAGCATTCAGTACTTC.

This clone is a singleton in its sample. The chain uses TRBV18 and TRBJ2-3; D unresolved. The CDR3 has 16 residues. Trimming took 4 bases from V and 1 from J, leaving 15 bases between them. Germline V gives CDR1 KGHSH, CDR2 LQKENI. Here the CDR3 reads CASSHTSSMGTDTQYF. In DNA, the CDR3 is TGTGCCAGCTCACATACCTCGAGTATGGGCACAGATACGCAGTATTTT.

The table lists this clone with a few counts. Within the sample, other DNA sequences also encode this same CDR3. The chain links TRBV29-1 to TRBJ1-1, with a weak D call TRBD1 (5 bases). Deletions cut 4 bases from V and 5 bases from J, with 5 bases between. CDR3 length equals 10 residues. Per the germline V gene, CDR1 is SQVTM and CDR2 is ANQGSEA. CDR3 coding DNA: TGCAGCGTTGGGGGGACTGAAGCTTTCTTT. As protein: CSVGGTEAFF.

This chain uses TRBV7-8 with TRBJ1-1; D remains ambiguous. Germline values: CDR1 SGHVS, CDR2 FQNEAQ. The ends were cut back, 5 bases at V and 4 bases at J, with 20 bases in the middle. The CDR3 length is 16 residues. CDR3 amino acids: CASSLDMAGPPTEAFF. The CDR3 DNA reads as TGTGCCAGCAGCCTCGATATGGCGGGCCCCCCCACTGAAGCTTTCTTT.

The V and J genes are TRBV9 and TRBJ2-5, with TRBD2 matching over 14 bases. This CDR3 has 16 residues. The germline V gene has CDR1 SGDLS and CDR2 YYNGEE. The ends lost 3 bases at V and 4 bases at J; junction bases unmatched: 5. Written as DNA, the CDR3 is TGTGCCAGCAGCGAGGGGGGGACTAGCGGGAGAGAGACCCAGTACTTC. It encodes CASSEGGTSGRETQYF.

J is TRBJ2-7 and V is TRBV27; D may be TRBD2 (5 bases). CDR1 is MNHEY, CDR2 SMNVEV, per germline (reference sequence). The V gene lost 5 bases and the J gene lost 3 bases, with 14 bases spanning the gap. The CDR3 totals 14 residues. The CDR3: CASSLRGAHYEQYF. The CDR3 nucleotides read TGTGCCAGCAGTCTCCGGGGAGCCCACTACGAGCAGTACTTC.

CDR3 loop: CAFRGYNEQFF. The CDR3, as DNA: TGTGCCTTCCGTGGCTACAATGAGCAGTTCTTC. This sequence joins TRBV30 and TRBJ2-1, with D unclear. Trimming stripped 7 bases from V and 3 bases from J, with 7 bases between. Per germline, CDR1 GTSNPN and CDR2 SVGIG (reference sequence). The CDR3 contains 11 residues.

The rearrangement links TRBV11-2 to TRBJ2-7; D is uncertain. Germline-derived CDR1 and CDR2 are SGHAT and FQNNGV. Trimming shortened V by 3 bases and J by 6 bases, and 12 bases separated the two germline ends. The CDR3 spans 13 residues. The chain's CDR3 is CASSLGSIFEQYF. The CDR3 region has the DNA TGTGCCAGCAGCTTGGGGTCGATTTTCGAGCAGTACTTC.

CDR3 coding DNA: TGTGCCTGGACATCCCCCTCGACTAGCGGGAGCGGGGGAGGGGAGCTGTTTTTT. Translating gives CAWTSPSTSGSGGGELFF. This chain connects TRBV30 to TRBJ2-2, with 12 bases lining up with TRBD2. Germline loops: CDR1 GTSNPN, CDR2 SVGIG (reference sequence). The CDR3 is 18 amino acids. With V trimmed by 4 bases and J by 8 bases, 17 bases remained unmatched.

The chain is built from TRBV5-4 and TRBJ1-3; TRBD1 agrees at 7 bases. The CDR3 has 13 residues. Germline CDR1 reads SGHNT; CDR2 reads YYREEE (reference sequence). J gave up 3 bases and V 6 bases, and 3 bases lay outside the gene matches. In DNA form, the CDR3 reads TGTGCCAGCACCACAGGGGATGGAAACACCATATATTTT. Translating it yields CASTTGDGNTIYF.

This clone was counted between two and nine times. The chain recombines TRBV10-3 with TRBJ1-5, with a tentative D call TRBD1 (5 bases). Trimming removed 10 bases from V and 7 bases from J, with 11 bases in between. The CDR3 has 11 amino acids. Germline CDR1 reads ENHRY; CDR2 reads SYGVKD. The CDR3 spells CATGSGQPQHF. CDR3 bases: TGTGCCACCGGTTCAGGGCAGCCCCAGCATTTT.